This T cell receptor beta chain stems from a study of cytomegalovirus exposure and HLA in healthy donors. This clone was seen just once. The validation cohort, a group of 130 or so subjects, included the donors and was separate from the roughly 600-subject first cohort. The repertoire was sequenced with immunoSEQ multiplex PCR; TCRdb's copy has only in-frame clones and lacks some. Of fewer than 60,000 clones detected, around 93% appear once; the ten largest clones hold roughly 1.7%. Sequencing input: PBMCs. This receptor was taken from a woman under 30 in good health and CMV-seropositive.

Written as DNA, the CDR3 is TGTGCCAGCAGCCGGGACAGGTCTAGCAATCAGCCCCAGCATTTT. It codes for CASSRDRSSNQPQHF. The V and J genes are TRBV6-1 and TRBJ1-5; 8 nucleotides line up with TRBD1. The germline gives CDR1 MNHNS, CDR2 SASEGT. The length of the CDR3 is 15 residues. J was trimmed by 0 bases and V by 6 bases; bases with no gene match: 4.